These T cell receptor beta chains were read from a single sample in a study of technical replicates of blood from a few donors. Using immunoSEQ multiplex PCR, the repertoire was profiled, and TCRdb retains in-frame clones only, with some absent. The sample lists 70,000 to 90,000 clones; approximately 94% were seen once. The source material was T cells isolated from PBMCs. These TCRs come from a human donor in good health. CDR3s include the opening cysteine and the closing phenylalanine or tryptophan. A D gene is named only where the DNA matches it firmly. The listing skips clone size in some rows; elsewhere it reads once, few, many or a size class.

length	V	D	J	size	CDR3	DNA
13	TRBV5-6	TRBD1	TRBJ1-4	-	CASSTGGFGKLFF	TGTGCCAGCAGCACAGGGGGTTTCGGAAAACTGTTTTTT
11	TRBV6-5	-	TRBJ1-1	few	CASSYQGIAFF	TGTGCCAGCAGTTACCAGGGGATTGCTTTCTTT
15	TRBV5-5	-	TRBJ2-5	-	CASSLAGLDQETQYF	TGTGCCAGCAGCTTGGCGGGACTTGATCAAGAGACCCAGTACTTC
17	TRBV19	TRBD1	TRBJ1-1	once	CASNFLTATGKNTEAFF	TGTGCCAGTAATTTCCTGACCGCGACAGGGAAGAACACTGAAGCTTTCTTT
16	TRBV4-2	-	TRBJ1-3	-	CASSQDLARSGNTIYF	TGTGCCAGCAGCCAAGATTTAGCGCGCTCTGGAAACACCATATATTTT
13	TRBV6-6	TRBD1	TRBJ1-1	-	CASSPQGDTEAFF	TGTGCCAGCAGCCCTCAGGGGGACACTGAAGCTTTCTTT
14	TRBV29-1	-	TRBJ2-2	-	CSVGFGRGTGELFF	TGCAGCGTTGGATTTGGACGAGGGACCGGGGAGCTGTTTTTT
12	TRBV7-8	-	TRBJ2-7	-	CASSLTRDEQYF	TGTGCCAGCAGCCTCACCCGGGACGAGCAGTACTTC
14	TRBV11-2	TRBD1	TRBJ2-7	-	CASSQGQTRYEQYF	TGTGCCAGCTCCCAGGGACAGACAAGATACGAGCAGTACTTC
18	TRBV7-9	TRBD2	TRBJ2-5	-	CASSQGSSGSWVLETQYF	TGTGCCAGCAGCCAGGGGTCTAGCGGGAGTTGGGTATTGGAGACCCAGTACTTC
14	TRBV28	-	TRBJ1-2	-	CASSLRTANYGYTF	TGTGCCAGCAGTTTACGGACAGCTAACTATGGCTACACCTTC